This paragraph covers one TCR beta chain sequence. This entry is derived from a study of Ad26.COV2.S vaccination and SARS-CoV-2 variants. The treatment is: some 19 received Ad26.COV2.S at low or high dose, single or two shots; roughly 5 received placebo; per-sample allocation not given. Each sample was drawn 63 days after the first injection (of vaccine or placebo). At a Boston site, the person donating was an adult of 18-55 years. The repertoire was sequenced with immunoSEQ multiplex PCR; TCRdb's copy has only in-frame clones and lacks some. The sample lists more than 300,000 clones, around 88% seen once, with about 10% in the top ten. Trimming took off 6 bases at V and 4 bases at J, with 10 bases between the two ends. Germline V gene lookup returns CDR1 MDHEN and CDR2 SYDVKM. The CDR3 spans 14 residues.

The source material was peripheral blood, sampled in a trial of Ad26.COV2.S vaccine versus placebo. The chain uses TRBV28 and TRBJ1-6; D gene unclear. This sequence was found in a person aged 18 to 59 who received the Ad26.COV2.S COVID-19 vaccine or a placebo. CDR3 protein: CASSSRRYNSPLHF. CDR3 bases: TGTGCCAGCAGCTCCAGGCGTTATAATTCACCCCTCCACTTT.